This T cell receptor (beta chain) was identified during a study of blood T cell repertoires in COVID-19 (dated by TCRdb to about 2020). The study in broad terms: The collaborator samples originated in the United States, Italy and Spain and spanned the acute and convalescent phases of COVID-19. Deeply sampled blood TCRbeta repertoires from subjects exposed to, actively infected with, or recovered from COVID-19 were included in the dataset. Samples were obtained from the ongoing ImmuneRACE study (first 160 participants) and from over 1,000 subjects provided by 6 global collaborators. A freely available public database, intended as a resource for researchers studying the immune response to SARS-CoV-2, is where the repertoires were released. Where available, HLA class I and class II types were taken from metadata supplied by the sample provider and were not determined by assay-based typing. Sample metadata almost always included a de-identified subject ID, COVID-19 status, age in years and sex. The material from the prospective study consisted of cDNA or gDNA derived from T cells, B-cell-depleted T cells, or PBMCs. Broad study findings and their caveats: Clinical and demographic metadata were provided uncurated, with the amount varying by source and participant.

For this clone: Its antigen has not been determined. The record has no base qualities; no much larger clone is one base away.

Participants in the prospective study were enrolled through a virtual design, were aged about 18 to 89 years, and lived in 20 to 30 United States geographic areas. Cohort assignment in the prospective study relied on participant-reported clinical history from a screening survey and a study questionnaire. Recovered participants in ImmuneRACE Cohort 3 were defined as having two consecutive negative NP/OP PCR tests, clearance from a healthcare professional, or resolution of symptoms. Each participant in the prospective study had whole blood, serum and a nasopharyngeal or oropharyngeal swab collected by mobile phlebotomists. Participants in the prospective study had the option to provide additional blood draws and questionnaires over a roughly two-month period. Blood samples from the prospective study were shipped frozen or at room temperature prior to DNA extraction. The immunoSEQ Assay, a bias-controlled multiplex PCR, was used to amplify TCRbeta CDR3 regions from genomic DNA. As for how the authors treated the data: Nucleated cell counts per sample were estimated from amplification of reference gene primers within the assay. To quantify the absolute abundance of each unique TCRbeta CDR3 rearrangement, sequence reads were collapsed and filtered. For each sample, productive Simpson clonality was calculated by taking the square root of Simpson's diversity index across productive rearrangements. TCRdb stores this immuneACCESS table with in-frame sequences only. Part of the clones is absent; in the studies checked, under half of the shortfall reflects unresolved V genes, and no reason is known for the rest. Clone size and the V and J calls come from that table; the DNA yielded D and trimming. Counted in this sample were under 250,000 clones; 82% of them appeared once. 3% to 4% of the sample is held by the ten biggest clonotypes.

This clonotype originated in a woman aged 55 to 70 who had recovered from COVID-19. Sample: PBMCs or T cells enriched from blood (not recorded which).

The nucleotides read TGTGCCAGCAGCGCGGGGGCCAGCGGGGAGCAGTATTTT. Its translation is CASSAGASGEQYF. The V and J segments used are TRBV11-3 and TRBJ2-3; TRBD2 might be the D gene, on 7 matching bases. The CDR3 spans 13 residues, from the cysteine through the phenylalanine. Only CDR3 DNA is held: 39 bases, read in frame from base 1. Trimming costs V 5 bases and J 11 bases, and their ends lie 17 bases apart. The germline V gene specifies SGHNT as CDR1 and YENEEA as CDR2. With the portions outside the CDR3 filled from the reference TRBV11-3 and TRBJ2-3 genes, the complete variable region becomes EAGVVQSPRYKIIEKKQPVAFWCNPISGHNTLYWYLQNLGQGPELLIRYENEEAVDDSQLPKDRFSAERLKGVDSTLKIQPAELGDSAVYLCASSAGASGEQYFGPGTRLTVL.